This TCR beta chain was profiled in a study of T cell repertoires in cytomegalovirus infection. Study findings and constraints: CMV-specific TCR beta clonotypes restricted by HLA-C were the ones dominating the ex vivo response.

From the reads, TCRdb called clonotypes with MiXCR, one entry per CDR3 protein. The top ten hold about 12% of the sample, which has around 710,000 distinct CDR3 sequences, about 29% seen once. The CDR3 consists of 16 residues. Germline CDR1 is LGHNA and CDR2 is YNFKEQ. V lost 2 bases, J lost 5 bases, and 18 bases lay in between. This clonotype turned up a few times. Its antigen is unidentified. The chain is built from TRBV4-2 and TRBJ1-1; D call uncertain. This receptor was identified in a human donor in good health (CMV status not recorded). Some clones in this sample may be carry-over from other donors' samples. The sample in question was cultured CD8+ T cells from PBMCs, obtained from culture after CMV antigen stimulation. The CDR3 protein is CASSQKGGPSVTEAFF. CDR3 nucleotides: TGTGCCAGCAGCCAAAAGGGCGGACCCTCGGTTACTGAAGCTTTCTTT.